This T cell receptor beta chain was observed in a study of metastatic and nonmetastatic thyroid tumors. Looking at the study overall: The study looked at repertoires side by side in blood and in tumor or nodule tissue from malignant and benign thyroid patients.

V was pared by 1 base and J by 5 bases, with 13 bases between. The CDR3 extends over 15 amino acids. The germline gives CDR1 PRHDT, CDR2 FYEKMQ (reference sequence). None of the patients had undergone any treatment ahead of thyroid surgery. Study results and limitations: Within blood and tumor, benign nodules reportedly had significantly lower TCR beta diversity than malignant thyroid tumors did.

This clone occurred many times. Its target is not known. As originally analysed: Building a distant-metastasis classifier for papillary thyroid cancer drew on CDR3 differences across clinicopathological groups. TCRdb re-clonotyped the PCR reads through MiXCR. These V and J calls derive from TCRdb rather than the authors' analysis. There are just over 7,500 clones in the sample; over 20% occur only once, and under 20% lies in the top ten. The sample was adjacent normal tissue. The receptor comes from a female donor with papillary thyroid cancer or a benign thyroid nodule (not recorded which). Some clones in this sample may be carry-over from other donors' samples. The chain uses TRBV13 and TRBJ2-3; the D gene is possibly TRBD2 (6 bases). The CDR3 DNA reads TGTGCCAGCAGCTTAGTGGCTAGCGCAGGAGATACGCAGTATTTT. Encoded protein: CASSLVASAGDTQYF.